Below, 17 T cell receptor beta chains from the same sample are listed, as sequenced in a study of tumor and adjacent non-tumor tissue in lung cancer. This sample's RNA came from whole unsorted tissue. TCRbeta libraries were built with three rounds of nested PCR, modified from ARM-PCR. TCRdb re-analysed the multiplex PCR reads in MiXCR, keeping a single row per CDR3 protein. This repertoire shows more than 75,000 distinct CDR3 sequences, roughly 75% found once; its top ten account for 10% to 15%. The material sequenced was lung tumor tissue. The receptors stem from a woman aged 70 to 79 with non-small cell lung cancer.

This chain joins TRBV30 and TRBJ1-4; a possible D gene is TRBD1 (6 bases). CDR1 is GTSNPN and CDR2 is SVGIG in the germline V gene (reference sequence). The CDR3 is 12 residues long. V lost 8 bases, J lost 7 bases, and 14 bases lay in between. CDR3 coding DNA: TGTGCCGGAACGGGGACATTTGAAAAACTGTTTTTT. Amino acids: CAGTGTFEKLFF.

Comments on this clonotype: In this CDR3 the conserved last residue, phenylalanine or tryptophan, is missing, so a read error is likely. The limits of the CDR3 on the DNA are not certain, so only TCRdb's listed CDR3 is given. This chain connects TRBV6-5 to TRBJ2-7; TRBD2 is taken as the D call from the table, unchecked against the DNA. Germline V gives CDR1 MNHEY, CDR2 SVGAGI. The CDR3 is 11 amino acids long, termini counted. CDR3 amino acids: CASTSGRTLYY.

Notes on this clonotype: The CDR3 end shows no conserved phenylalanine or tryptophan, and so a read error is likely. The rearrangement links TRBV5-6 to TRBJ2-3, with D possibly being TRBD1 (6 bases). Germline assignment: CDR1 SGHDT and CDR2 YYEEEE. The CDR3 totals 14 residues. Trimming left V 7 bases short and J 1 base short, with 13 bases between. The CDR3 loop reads CASCARQGTDTQYL. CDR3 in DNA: TGTGCCAGCTGCGCCCGACAGGGCACAGATACGCAGTATCTT.

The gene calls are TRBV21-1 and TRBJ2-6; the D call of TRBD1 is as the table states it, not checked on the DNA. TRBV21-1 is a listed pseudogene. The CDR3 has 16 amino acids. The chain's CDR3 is CASSKGTRSGANVLTF. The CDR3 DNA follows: TGTGCCAGCAGCAAGGGGACGAGGTCTGGGGCCAACGTCCTGACTTTC.

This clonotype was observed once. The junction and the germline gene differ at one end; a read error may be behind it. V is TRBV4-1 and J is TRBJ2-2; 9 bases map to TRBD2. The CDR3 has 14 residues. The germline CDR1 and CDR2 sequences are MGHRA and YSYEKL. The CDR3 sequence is CASRIAGDIGELFF. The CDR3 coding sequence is TGCGCAAGCAGAATAGCGGGAGACATCGGGGAGCTGTTTTTT.

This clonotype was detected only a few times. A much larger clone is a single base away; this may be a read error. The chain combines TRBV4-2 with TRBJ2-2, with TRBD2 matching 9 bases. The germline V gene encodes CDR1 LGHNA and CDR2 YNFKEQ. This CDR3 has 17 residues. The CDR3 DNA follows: TGTGTCAGCAGCCAAGAGGGGCTAGCGGGGTACACCGGGGAGCTGTTTTTT. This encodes CVSSQEGLAGYTGELFF.

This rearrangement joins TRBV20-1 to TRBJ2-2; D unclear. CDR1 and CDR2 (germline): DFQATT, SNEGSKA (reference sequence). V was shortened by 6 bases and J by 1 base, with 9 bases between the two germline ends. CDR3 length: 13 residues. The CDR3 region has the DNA TGCAGTGCAAGACTGGAGAACACCGGGGAGCTGTTTTTT. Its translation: CSARLENTGELFF.

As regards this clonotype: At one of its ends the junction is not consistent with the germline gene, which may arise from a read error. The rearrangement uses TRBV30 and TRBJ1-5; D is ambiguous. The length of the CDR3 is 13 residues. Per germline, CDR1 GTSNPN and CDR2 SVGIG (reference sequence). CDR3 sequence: CVWSVSPDHPKHF. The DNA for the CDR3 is TGTGTCTGGAGTGTAAGCCCGGATCACCCCAAGCATTTT.

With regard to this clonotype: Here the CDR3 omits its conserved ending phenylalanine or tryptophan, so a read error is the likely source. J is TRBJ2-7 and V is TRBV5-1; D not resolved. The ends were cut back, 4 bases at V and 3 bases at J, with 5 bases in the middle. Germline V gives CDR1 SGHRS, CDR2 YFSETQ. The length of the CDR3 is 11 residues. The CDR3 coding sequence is TGCGCCAGCAGCCTCCACTACGAGCAGTACTTA. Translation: CASSLHYEQYL.

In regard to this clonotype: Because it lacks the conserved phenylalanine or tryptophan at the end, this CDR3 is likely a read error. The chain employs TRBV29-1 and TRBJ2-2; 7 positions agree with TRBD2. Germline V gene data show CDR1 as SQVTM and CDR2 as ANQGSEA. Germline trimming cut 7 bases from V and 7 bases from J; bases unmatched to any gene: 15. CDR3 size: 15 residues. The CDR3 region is CSAGTNGSNLGELFY. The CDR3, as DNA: TGCAGCGCGGGGACTAACGGGAGTAACCTCGGGGAGCTGTTTTAT.

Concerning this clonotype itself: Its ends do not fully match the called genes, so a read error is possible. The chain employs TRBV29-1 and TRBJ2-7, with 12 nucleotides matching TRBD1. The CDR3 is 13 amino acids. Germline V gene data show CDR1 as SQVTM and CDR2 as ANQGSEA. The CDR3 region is CSVRDRGLGEPYF. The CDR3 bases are TGCAGCGTCAGGGACAGGGGGCTCGGCGAGCCGTATTTC.

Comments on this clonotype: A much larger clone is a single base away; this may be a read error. The CDR3: CASSVGIPNQPQHF. CDR3 in DNA: TGTGCCAGCAGTGTCGGGATACCGAATCAGCCCCAGCATTTT. V is TRBV6-6 and J is TRBJ1-5; unclear D gene. CDR1 is MNHNY and CDR2 is SVGAGI in the germline V gene (reference sequence). This CDR3 has 14 amino acids. V lost 5 bases, J lost 4 bases, and 12 bases lay in between.

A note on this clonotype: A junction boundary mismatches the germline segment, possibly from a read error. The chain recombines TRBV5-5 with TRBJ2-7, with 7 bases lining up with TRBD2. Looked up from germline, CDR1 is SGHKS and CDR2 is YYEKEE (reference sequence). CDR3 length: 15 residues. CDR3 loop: CTSSCTSASVYEHYF. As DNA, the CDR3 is TGTACCAGCAGCTGTACTAGCGCGAGCGTCTACGAGCACTACTTC. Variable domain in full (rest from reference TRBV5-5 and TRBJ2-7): DAGVTQSPTHLIKTRGQQVTLRCSPISGHKSVSWYQQVLGQGPQFIFQYYEKEERGRGNFPDRFSARQFPNYSSELNVNALLLGDSALYLCTSSCTSASVYEHYFGPGTRLTVT.

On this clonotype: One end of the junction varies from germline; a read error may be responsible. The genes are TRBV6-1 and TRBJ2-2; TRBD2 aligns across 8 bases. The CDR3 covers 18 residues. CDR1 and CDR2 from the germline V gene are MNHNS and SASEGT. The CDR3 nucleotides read TGTGCCAGCAGTGTGGATAGCGGGATTCAGACCAGCACCGAGGAGCTGTTTTTT. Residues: CASSVDSGIQTSTEELFF.

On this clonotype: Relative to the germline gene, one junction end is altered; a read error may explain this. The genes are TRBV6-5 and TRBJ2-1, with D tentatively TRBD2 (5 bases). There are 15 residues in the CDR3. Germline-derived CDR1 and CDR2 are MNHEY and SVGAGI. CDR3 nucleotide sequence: TGTGCCAGCAATCGACGGCTAAGCGGATACAATGAGCAGTCCTTC. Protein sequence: CASNRRLSGYNEQSF.

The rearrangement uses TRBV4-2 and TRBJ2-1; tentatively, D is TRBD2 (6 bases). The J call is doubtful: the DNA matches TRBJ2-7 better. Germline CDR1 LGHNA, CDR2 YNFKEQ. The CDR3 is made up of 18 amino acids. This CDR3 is CASSQDRLERSSYNEQYF. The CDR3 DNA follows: TGTGCCAGCAGCCAAGATCGACTAGAGCGGAGCTCCTACAACGAGCAGTACTTC.

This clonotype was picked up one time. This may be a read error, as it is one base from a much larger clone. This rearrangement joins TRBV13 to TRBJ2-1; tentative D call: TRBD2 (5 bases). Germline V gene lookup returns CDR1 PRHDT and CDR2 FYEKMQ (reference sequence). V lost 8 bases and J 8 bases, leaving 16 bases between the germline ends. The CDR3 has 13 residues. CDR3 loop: CASEGKGGYEQFF. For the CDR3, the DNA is TGTGCCAGCGAAGGTAAGGGCGGGTATGAGCAGTTCTTC.